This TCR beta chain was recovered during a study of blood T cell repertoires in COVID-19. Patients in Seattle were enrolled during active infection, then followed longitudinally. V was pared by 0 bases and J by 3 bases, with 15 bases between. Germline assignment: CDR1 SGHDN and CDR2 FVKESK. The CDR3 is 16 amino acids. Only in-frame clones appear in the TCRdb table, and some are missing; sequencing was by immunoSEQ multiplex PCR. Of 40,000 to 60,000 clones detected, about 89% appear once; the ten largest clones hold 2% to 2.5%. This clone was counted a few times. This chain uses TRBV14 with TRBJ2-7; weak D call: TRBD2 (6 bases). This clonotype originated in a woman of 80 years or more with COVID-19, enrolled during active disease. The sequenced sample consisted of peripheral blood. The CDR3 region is CASSQEGRGLNYEQYF. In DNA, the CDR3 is TGTGCCAGCAGCCAAGAGGGCCGGGGGTTAAACTACGAGCAGTACTTC.